The T cell receptor beta chain described here comes from a study of early T cells in non-severe SARS-CoV-2 infection (dated by TCRdb to the early 2020s). At the level of the whole study: Because TCR sequencing was done on bulk RNA from unsorted whole blood, the alpha and beta chains could not be paired. Study-level results and caveats: VDJdb matching was skewed toward anti-spike CD8 responses and likely underestimated virus-specific expansions, missing private and CD4 specificities.

The protocol used for the library was 5' RACE. The instrument was a NextSeq 500. Unique molecular identifiers were attached to individual cDNA molecules in the TCR library protocol so that sequencing error and PCR bias could be corrected. TCR alpha and beta chains were both sequenced, and the abundances of alpha and beta sequences in each sample were closely correlated with each other. On the study's bioinformatics: Decombinator V4 was used to annotate the V gene, J gene and CDR3 of the TCR sequences. Expanded TCRs were defined as changing significantly between any two time points under a Poisson model with p below 0.0001. TCR abundances were normalised to the total number of TCRs sequenced per sample and expressed as counts per million. MAIT TCRs were defined by TRAV1-2 paired with TRAJ12, TRAJ20 or TRAJ33, and iNKT TCRs by TRAV10 paired with TRAJ18. VDJdb, accessed 1 November 2021, was searched for CMV, EBV and SARS-CoV-2 annotated TCRs, with TCRs annotated for multiple antigens excluded. The public reads were reprocessed in TCRdb via fastp at Q25 and MiXCR, keeping in-frame beta chains. Each record represents a unique CDR3 protein, reported with the most common genes and DNA among its rows. TCRdb, not the original authors, processed these V and J calls. The sample table shows tens of thousands of distinct CDR3 sequences, and more than 10% are seen once. Together, the top ten hold about 16% of the sample.

This clonotype was counted a few times. Its antigen remains unidentified. No base quality information exists; no much larger clone differs at one position. From a lookup of the germline V gene, CDR1 and CDR2 are MNHEY and SVGEGT. From its cysteine to its phenylalanine, the CDR3 spans 12 amino acids. Only CDR3 DNA is held: 36 bases, read in frame from base 1. Trimming takes 5 bases from V and 10 bases from J, and the germline ends sit 12 bases apart. Set within a cohort of healthcare workers in London, UK, this nested case-control study involved weekly PCR testing of nasopharyngeal swabs along with blood sampling. Between 23 and 31 March 2020, the week of the UK lockdown, healthcare workers were enrolled and then followed up weekly for as long as 16 weeks.

The sequence derives from an adult who was a healthcare worker with PCR-confirmed SARS-CoV-2 infection or an uninfected control (not recorded which). Sequencing input: whole blood. Here the chain combines TRBV6-2 or TRBV6-3 and TRBJ2-1, with no reliable assignment of the D segment. The CDR3 corresponds to CASSHGFQEQFF. The sequenced DNA is TGTGCCAGCAGTCATGGGTTCCAAGAGCAGTTCTTC.